Detailed here is one TCR beta chain. Its target is unknown. The data belong to a study of persistence of HIV-infected CD4 T cells. At the level of the study: Isolated cells were CMV- and HIV-1 Gag-responding CD4+ T cells. A median of 8 years of suppressive ART preceded sampling. Study observations and caveats: The rare CMV-responding cells with HIV-1 proviruses were not separately TCR-sequenced. TCRbeta richness was lower in CMV- and Gag-responding cells than in anti-CD3/anti-CD28-responding cells.

Sequencing used immunoSEQ version 4 in survey mode. The protocol was immunoSEQ multiplex PCR, while the TCRdb copy is restricted to in-frame clones and leaves out a portion. The data contain 46,000 or so clones, 70% to 80% of them singletons. The CDR3 length is 11 residues. V lost 8 bases and J lost 5, with 9 bases in between. Germline CDR1 LGHDT, CDR2 YNNKEL (reference sequence). The stimulus was lysate of CMV-infected fibroblasts, around 10 ug/mL. CD40L-negative CD69-negative CD45RO-high memory CD4+ T cells were sorted as populations depleted of antigen-responding cells. The source is an adult man with HIV who was CMV-seropositive. The chain carries TRBV3-1 (or the pseudogene TRBV3-2) and TRBJ1-2; the D is unclear. The material was CD4+ T cells sorted from PBMCs after roughly 18-hour stimulation, obtained from a patient who received antiretroviral therapy. This CDR3 is CASGRDYGYTF. CDR3 in DNA: TGTGCCAGCGGACGGGATTATGGCTACACCTTC.